A single sample gave rise to the 21 T cell receptor beta chains below, sequenced in a study of OX40 agonist ivuxolimab in advanced cancers. Method: immunoSEQ multiplex PCR; TCRdb's copy keeps in-frame clones and lacks some. The table shows some 30,000 clones, with more than 75% occurring only once. Sequenced here: CD4+ or CD8+ T cells sorted from blood, sampled in a trial of the OX40 agonist ivuxolimab. Source of these receptors: an adult with an advanced solid tumor such as melanoma, head and neck, liver or kidney cancer.

The chain employs TRBV2 and TRBJ2-3; possible D gene TRBD2, 5 bases. CDR1 is SNHLY and CDR2 is FYNNEI in the germline V gene. CDR3 length: 15 residues. Trimming stripped 3 bases from V and 2 bases from J, with 12 bases between. The CDR3 spells CASSDYPGITDTQYF. The CDR3 coding sequence is TGTGCCAGCAGTGATTACCCGGGAATCACAGATACGCAGTATTTT.

The chain couples TRBV13 to TRBJ1-4; D call uncertain. Trimming pared 0 bases from V and 4 bases from J, leaving 12 bases between. This CDR3 has 16 residues. In germline, CDR1 is PRHDT, CDR2 FYEKMQ (reference sequence). The DNA of the CDR3 is TGTGCCAGCAGCTTAGGATCGGCCGTTGATAATGAAAAACTGTTTTTT. It specifies CASSLGSAVDNEKLFF.

DNA of the CDR3: TGCGCCAGCAGCTTGAGAAGCGGGGTTGAGGAAAAACTGTTTTTT. Protein product: CASSLRSGVEEKLFF. The chain uses TRBV5-1 and TRBJ1-4; no definite D call. V was clipped by 1 base and J by 8 bases, with 15 bases between them. CDR3 size: 15 residues. Germline V gives CDR1 SGHRS, CDR2 YFSETQ. Full variable domain (rest looked up from reference TRBV5-1 and TRBJ1-4): KAGVTQTPRYLIKTRGQQVTLSCSPISGHRSVSWYQQTPGQGLQFLFEYFSETQRNKGNFPGRFSGRQFSNSRSEMNVSTLELGDSALYLCASSLRSGVEEKLFFGSGTQLSVL.

The genes are TRBV6-5 and TRBJ1-1; weak D call: TRBD1 (5 bases). V was clipped by 2 bases and J by 7 bases, with 11 bases between them. The CDR3 has 13 amino acids. CDR1 is MNHEY, CDR2 SVGAGI, per germline. The CDR3 region is CASSYGLGVEAFF. The CDR3 nucleotides read TGTGCCAGCAGTTACGGCTTAGGGGTTGAAGCTTTCTTT.

The J gene is TRBJ2-1, the V gene TRBV5-1; no definite D call. The CDR3 is 14 residues long. Trimming left V 4 bases short and J 8 bases short, with 16 bases between. The germline CDR1 and CDR2 sequences are SGHRS and YFSETQ. The chain's CDR3 is CASSGLLESDEQFF. Here the CDR3 DNA reads TGCGCCAGCAGCGGGCTCTTAGAGTCGGATGAGCAGTTCTTC.

The rearrangement uses TRBV6-4 and TRBJ2-3; TRBD2 matches at 8 bases. Germline-derived CDR1 and CDR2 are MRHNA and SNTAGT. This CDR3 is 14 amino acids long. The ends lost 4 bases at V and 3 bases at J; junction bases unmatched: 3. For the CDR3, the DNA is TGTGCCAGCAGTGTCGCGGGAGGAACAGATACGCAGTATTTT. It codes for CASSVAGGTDTQYF.

The rearrangement uses TRBV30 and TRBJ2-1, with a possible D match to TRBD1 (6 bases). Trimming removed 3 bases at V and 6 bases at J, with 9 bases between. Germline V gene lookup returns CDR1 GTSNPN and CDR2 SVGIG (reference sequence). This CDR3 is 12 amino acids long. The CDR3 here is CAWRADSNEQFF. The CDR3 DNA reads TGTGCCTGGAGGGCGGACAGCAATGAGCAGTTCTTC.

V gene TRBV7-9 combines with J gene TRBJ2-2; D uncertain. Between the trimmed V and J ends, which lost 3 bases and 6 bases, there was a span of 8 bases. CDR3 length: 13 amino acids. CDR1 and CDR2 (germline): SEHNR, FQNEAQ (reference sequence). The CDR3 nucleotides are TGTGCCAGCAGCTTTTCGACCGCCGGGGAGCTGTTTTTT. Its protein product is CASSFSTAGELFF.

The chain is built from TRBV27 and TRBJ2-7; no clear D gene. This CDR3 spans 13 amino acids. CDR1 and CDR2 from the germline V gene are MNHEY and SMNVEV (reference sequence). Trimming left V 5 bases short and J 5 bases short, with 13 bases between. The CDR3 reads CASSGVSGDEQYF. The CDR3 DNA is TGTGCCAGCAGTGGGGTCTCCGGCGACGAGCAGTACTTC.

The rearrangement joins TRBV30 to TRBJ1-5; D call uncertain. V gave up 3 bases and J gave up 6 bases, with 12 bases separating them. Germline V gene data show CDR1 as GTSNPN and CDR2 as SVGIG (reference sequence). There are 13 residues in the CDR3. The CDR3 DNA is TGTGCCTGGAGCACGGGAGGTAGTCAGCCCCAGCATTTT. Residues: CAWSTGGSQPQHF.

The chain uses TRBV9 and TRBJ2-3; D remains unclear. The germline V and J ends were trimmed by 4 bases and 6 bases, with 15 bases remaining between them. CDR1 is SGDLS and CDR2 is YYNGEE in the germline V gene. CDR3 length: 14 amino acids. The CDR3 DNA sequence: TGTGCCAGCAGCCTAGGTACCTTCGGGGATACGCAGTATTTT. It translates to CASSLGTFGDTQYF. The whole variable domain, filled in from reference TRBV9 and TRBJ2-3, reads DSGVTQTPKHLITATGQRVTLRCSPRSGDLSVYWYQQSLDQGLQFLIQYYNGEERAKGNILERFSAQQFPDLHSELNLSSLELGDSALYFCASSLGTFGDTQYFGPGTRLTVL.

The V and J genes are TRBV4-1 and TRBJ2-3, with D maybe TRBD2 (6 bases). CDR3 size: 16 residues. V was cut by 4 bases and J by 2 bases, with 16 bases left in between. CDR1 is MGHRA and CDR2 is YSYEKL in the germline V gene. The DNA for the CDR3 is TGCGCCAGCAGCCTTCGGGGCGGCGGGAACACAGATACGCAGTATTTT. This sequence encodes CASSLRGGGNTDTQYF.

The gene calls are TRBV5-1 and TRBJ1-1, with TRBD1 matching over 11 bases. CDR1 SGHRS and CDR2 YFSETQ come from the germline V gene. The J segment lost 3 bases and the V segment lost 4 bases, leaving 2 bases of the junction unmatched. CDR3 length equals 14 residues. The CDR3, as DNA: TGCGCCAGCAGCGGACAGGGGGCTTACACTGAAGCTTTCTTT. It is translated as CASSGQGAYTEAFF.

The chain links TRBV6-5 to TRBJ2-7, with D possibly matching TRBD2 (6 bases). The CDR3 is 16 amino acids. Germline V lookup: CDR1 MNHEY, CDR2 SVGAGI. V was pared by 1 base and J by 0 bases, with 13 bases between. CDR3 protein: CASSYWGLAGSYEQYF. The CDR3 nucleotides are TGTGCCAGCAGTTACTGGGGACTCGCCGGCTCCTACGAGCAGTACTTC.

The chain joins TRBV4-1 to TRBJ2-1; TRBD2 matches at 14 bases. Germline assignment: CDR1 MGHRA and CDR2 YSYEKL. Trimming took 3 bases from V and 4 from J; bases not matched to a gene: 8. The CDR3 covers 18 residues. CDR3 in DNA: TGCGCCAGCAGCCATTCGACTAGCGGGAGGGCCTCGTACAATGAGCAGTTCTTC. Protein: CASSHSTSGRASYNEQFF.

The chain recombines TRBV2 with TRBJ2-5; TRBD1 matches at 9 bases. This CDR3 spans 14 amino acids. The ends lost 8 bases at V and 11 bases at J; junction bases unmatched: 15. The germline CDR1 and CDR2 sequences are SNHLY and FYNNEI. As DNA, the CDR3 is TGTGCCAGCCGAGGGACAGGGATATTACGAGAGCAGTACTTC. It yields the protein CASRGTGILREQYF.

The chain is built from TRBV15 and TRBJ2-4; 7 bases agree with TRBD1. V lost 0 bases to trimming and J lost 3 bases; unmatched junction nucleotides: 5. Germline CDR1 and CDR2: LNHNV and YYDKDF (reference sequence). CDR3 length equals 16 residues. The CDR3 bases are TGTGCCACCAGCAGAGATCGTCGACAGGGCAAAAACATTCAGTACTTC. Amino acids: CATSRDRRQGKNIQYF.

The chain combines TRBV4-2 with TRBJ2-3; 9 nucleotides agree with TRBD2. Trimming cost V 3 bases and J 2 bases; bases outside gene matches: 6. The germline V gene encodes CDR1 LGHNA and CDR2 YNFKEQ. The CDR3 covers 16 residues. The CDR3, as DNA: TGTGCCAGCAGCCACCTCGGCGGGAGGGCCACAGATACGCAGTATTTT. Translated, it gives CASSHLGGRATDTQYF.

This chain connects TRBV6-1 to TRBJ2-7; D may be TRBD2 (6 bases). Germline lookup yields CDR1 MNHNS and CDR2 SASEGT. The V end lost 2 bases, the J end lost 0 bases, and 11 bases lay between the germline ends. The CDR3 totals 15 residues. For the CDR3, the DNA is TGTGCCAGCAGTGAATTTCTCGGGAGCTCCTACGAGCAGTACTTC. It encodes CASSEFLGSSYEQYF.

The chain has TRBV7-8 and TRBJ2-1; D ambiguous. V was shortened by 8 bases and J by 5 bases, with 10 bases between the two germline ends. The CDR3 has 12 amino acids. Germline lookup yields CDR1 SGHVS and CDR2 FQNEAQ. The CDR3 sequence: CASSGLHNEQFF. The CDR3 DNA is TGTGCCAGCTCCGGGCTCCACAATGAGCAGTTCTTC.

The CDR3 reads CASGLGSAAAFF. CDR3 in DNA: TGTGCTAGTGGTTTGGGATCCGCAGCAGCTTTCTTT. V gene TRBV12-5 combines with J gene TRBJ1-1, with D unresolved. The CDR3 sequence is 12 residues long. Germline loops: CDR1 LGHNT, CDR2 FRNRAP. V lost 1 base and J lost 10, with 10 bases in between.